This T cell receptor (beta chain) was identified during a study of cytomegalovirus exposure and HLA in healthy donors (dated by TCRdb to the late 2010s). Notes on the research overall: According to an earlier analysis of around 600 of the donors, roughly 180 million T cells yielded roughly 110 million unique TCR beta sequences and 276 Gb of sequence data. An early release covering some 640 HLA-typed donors comprised about 310 gigabases of sequencing data and around 80 million unique TCR sequences. Of the approximately 400 genotyped donors, 81% fell in the genetic ancestry cluster associated with self-reported Caucasian donors. The aim of the study was to test whether cataloging public T cell receptors could identify signatures of past pathogen exposure. The study used immunosequencing to profile the T cell repertoires of around 600 subjects and linked those repertoires to cytomegalovirus serostatus. Along with the roughly 700-subject first cohort, a separate validation cohort of roughly 110 different subjects was used. To predict cytomegalovirus infection status, the study brought together high-throughput TCR immunosequencing, statistical association of individual TCRs with disease status, and machine learning. To study patterns of TCR occurrence, a later analysis re-analyzed previously published TCR beta repertoires from 666 donors and added high-resolution HLA genotyping. Rather than drawing on any new phenotypic data, the later analysis identified candidate immune exposures from TCR beta sequences and the way those sequences occurred across donors. An earlier analysis of about 620 of the donors applied high-throughput TCR beta sequencing to assess whether each TCR beta V gene segment acted as functional or pseudogenic. Donor age, sex, ethnicity and CMV serostatus were collected together with the repertoire data. Genome-wide SNP genotypes for about 65% of the 666 donors were used in a later genetic analysis, which treated that subset as a discovery cohort. All discovery cohort repertoires had been generated on a single sequencing platform. Both class I and class II loci were covered by HLA typing, at four-digit resolution. The number of donors typed differed by locus, with about 620-630 for A, B, C, DRB1 and DQB1, 522 for DQA1, 600 to 610 for DPA1, and about 450 for DPB1. A handful of DR-DQ haplotypes were handled as single units for association and clustering because linkage in the cohort was strong. Across approximately 420 genotyped donors of the cohort, an average of about 240,000 unique TCR beta nucleotide sequences per donor were sequenced, and roughly 20% of those sequences were non-productive.

The cohort comprised approximately 700 healthy bone marrow donors. Cohort members were all nominally healthy when sampled, although unrecorded immune exposures were likely present. The donor tested CMV seropositive, placing the donor among the 290 or so seropositive members of the cohort. A peripheral blood sample was collected from each donor, and TCR beta sequencing was performed on peripheral blood mononuclear cells. The Qiagen DNeasy Blood Extraction Kit was used to extract genomic DNA from the blood cell samples. V is cut by 1 base and J by 1 base, and the space between the germline ends is 11 bases. As encoded in the germline V gene (reference sequence), CDR1 is SGHKS while CDR2 is YYEKEE. The CDR3, cysteine through phenylalanine, is 15 amino acids long. The CDR3 DNA has 45 bases and is translated from base 1. The library was produced with the immunoSEQ multiplex PCR assay. The multiplex PCR relied on a mix of 60 forward primers for TCR Vbeta segments and 13 reverse primers for TCR Jbeta segments. A multiplex PCR assay on genomic DNA amplified the CDR3 region of rearranged TCR beta genes. On the Illumina HiSeq System, the amplified TCR beta libraries were sequenced as 87-base-pair reads. The authors' analysis ran thus. A later analysis tallied roughly 76 million unique TCR beta chains across the 660 or so repertoires, and about 10 million of those chains were shared by two or more donors. Raw reads were error-corrected and collapsed into unique sequences by a nearest-neighbor algorithm in which closely related sequences were merged to remove PCR and sequencing errors. V, D and J gene segments were assigned by aligning CDR3 sequences to IMGT reference sequences. For a sequence to be retained, a match of at least six nucleotides was required to both a V gene segment and a J gene segment. A rearrangement was called productive if the CDR3 had no stop codons and remained in frame with V and J, and every other rearrangement was called non-productive. CDR3 was defined according to IMGT convention as the region running from the second conserved V-encoded cysteine to the conserved J-encoded phenylalanine. The earlier analysis of approximately 500 of the donors excluded sequences that lacked an unambiguous match to a single V gene segment. In an earlier analysis of some 590 of the donors, a V segment was called functional when productive rearrangements were above 56.7%, and segregating when the standard deviation between donors exceeded 5%. A statistical classification framework was built to diagnose cytomegalovirus status from the catalog of TCR beta chain sequences. In a later analysis, V and J genes were assigned by comparing TCR nucleotide sequences against IMGT/GENE-DB human TR gene sequences. Using the TCRdist pipeline, a later analysis assigned CDR3 sequences along with most-parsimonious VDJ recombination scenarios. In a later analysis, each TCR beta chain was defined by its CDR3 amino acid sequence together with its V-gene family, and reads without a unique V-gene family were excluded. As a way to deal with suspected cross-contamination and a sequencing artifact, a later analysis dropped hundreds of nucleotide sequences that were highly shared and had low generation probability. In a later analysis, a clonal expansion index for each public chain was calculated from normalized within-repertoire ranks of inferred template counts. A later analysis computed generation probabilities with a VDJ recombination model fitted to out-of-frame rearrangements, and checked the results against IGoR. Hypergeometric tests were used in a later analysis to score TCR-TCR, TCR-HLA and TCR-CMV co-occurrence, with a repertoire-size bias correction applied to the TCR pairs. In a later analysis, false discovery rates were estimated by permuting HLA or CMV assignments 20 times. A later analysis grouped co-occurring TCRs with DBSCAN, adding TCRdist sequence similarity when clustering within HLA-allele-positive subsets. Repertoires with fewer than 30,000 or more than 120,000 public chains were left out of co-occurrence clustering, as were about five repertoires with anomalous nucleotide sharing. TCRdb took this table from immuneACCESS and kept in-frame rearrangements with V and J called. Such tables lack part of the clones; where checked against another copy, unresolved V genes explain under half of the gap, and the rest is unexplained. V and J calls and clone size are those listed in that table; D and trimming were worked out from the DNA. The sample table includes 70,000 to 85,000 clones. 7.5% of the sample goes to the ten largest clones.

As regards this clone: The target of this receptor is not known.

Results and caveats for the whole study, not just this receptor: According to a later genetic analysis, donors in an Asian-associated ancestry cluster had fewer N-insertions in productive TCRs than the approximately 650-donor mean. V-gene and J-gene trimming of TCR beta chains was associated with a missense DCLRE1C variant in a later genetic analysis, and the association was replicated in an independent cohort. At a false discovery rate of 0.05, a later analysis linked 15,000 to 20,000 TCR beta sequences to specific HLA alleles. A total of roughly 160 TCR beta chains were listed by the study as associated with cytomegalovirus. In a later analysis, the rate of TCR association differed among HLA loci, with DRB1 alleles having the most associated TCRs and HLA-C alleles having the fewest. Because counts were too low, 15 to 20 rarely observed V segments, including chromosome 9 orphons, were excluded from the earlier analysis of under 650 of the donors. Roughly uniform sequencing depth across donors was assumed in presence/absence analyses, although this assumption may not hold. A few of the identified cytomegalovirus-associated TCR beta chains were confirmed in vitro to be specific for cytomegalovirus antigens. A further reported finding was that TCR beta sequences accurately predicted the HLA-A and HLA-B alleles for most subjects in the first cohort. Most CMV-associated TCR beta chains appeared to be HLA-restricted in a later analysis, and the HLA associations seemed to be driven largely by CMV exposure. Across donors, most TCR sequences were observed very rarely, whereas some public TCRs were present in many individuals. In a later analysis, HLA-associated TCR beta chains showed more clonal expansion and lower generation probabilities than non-associated chains that were equally common. Broadly in line with IMGT annotations, most TCR beta V segments showed up in productive rearrangements about 90% or about 30% of the time in an earlier analysis of 587 of the donors. Linkage disequilibrium might explain the correlated functional status among segregating V segments, but an unknown experimental factor could not be ruled out. Only TCR beta chains were sequenced in this cohort, and the absence of alpha or paired-chain data limited detectable features. Cytomegalovirus status was reported to be diagnosed by the classifier with high specificity and sensitivity in both the original and validation cohorts. A later analysis reported that several top co-occurrence clusters appeared linked to parvovirus B19, influenza, CMV and Epstein-Barr virus. Because some donors lacked HLA typing at each locus, the association tests relied only on the typed subset. Some IMGT-functional V segments, including TRBV6-2 and TRBV6-3, could not be told apart with the 87-base-pair reads, so those segments were excluded. According to the authors, the approach could potentially be generalized to other disease states and immunological phenotypes. The sequencing pipeline was judged likely to have produced a cluster of highly shared sequence variants as a technical artifact. Strong co-occurrence of HLA alleles, especially DR and DQ, made assigning TCR associations to individual alleles difficult. The only immune exposure information available for the cohort was CMV serostatus.

The source is a female donor in good health and CMV-seropositive. The sequence is built from TRBV5-5 and TRBJ1-1, with a weak D call of TRBD1 (6 bases match). Sequenced sample: PBMCs. The nucleotides are TGTGCCAGCAGCTTGATACTGACAGGGAACACTGAAGCTTTCTTT. This yields the protein CASSLILTGNTEAFF.